These 8 T cell receptor beta chains were sequenced from one sample in a study of blood T cell repertoires in COVID-19. Only in-frame clones appear in the TCRdb table, and some are missing; sequencing was by immunoSEQ multiplex PCR. The data contain some 300,000 clones, roughly 91% of them singletons. Material: PBMCs or T cells enriched from blood (not recorded which). Source of these receptors: a woman aged 25 to 39 who had recovered from COVID-19.

V gene TRBV6-2 or TRBV6-3 combines with J gene TRBJ1-6; 7 bases line up with TRBD1. The CDR3 is 14 amino acids. The junction had 4 bases not matched to a gene; V was cut back by 5 bases and J by 6 bases. Germline CDR1 and CDR2: MNHEY and SVGEGT. Written as DNA, the CDR3 is TGTGCCAGCAGTCCCGGGACAGTTAATTCACCCCTCCACTTT. Translation: CASSPGTVNSPLHF.

This clone came up a few times. The chain uses TRBV27 and TRBJ2-7; the D is unclear. This CDR3 region has 19 residues. The V gene's germline CDR1 is MNHEY and CDR2 SMNVEV (reference sequence). Between the trimmed V and J ends, which lost 5 bases and 1 base, there was a span of 27 bases. DNA of the CDR3: TGTGCCAGCAGTGAATCCGTTCCCGTGAGAGGAAGTGTTTCCTACGAGCAGTACTTC. Translated: CASSESVPVRGSVSYEQYF.

The chain is built from TRBV30 and TRBJ2-3; TRBD2 might be the D (5 bases). The CDR3 loop spans 14 amino acids. Looked up from germline, CDR1 is GTSNPN and CDR2 is SVGIG (reference sequence). The germline V and J ends were trimmed by 0 bases and 4 bases, with 11 bases remaining between them. The DNA of the CDR3 is TGTGCCTGGAGTGTTGCGGGTGGGGCAGATACGCAGTATTTT. It yields the protein CAWSVAGGADTQYF.

CDR3 amino acids: CASGATGGNTIYF. DNA for the CDR3: TGTGCTAGTGGTGCGACAGGTGGAAACACCATATATTTT. The chain carries TRBV12-5 and TRBJ1-3; D perhaps matches TRBD1 (6 bases). The germline V and J ends were trimmed by 5 bases and 3 bases, with 8 bases remaining between them. CDR3 length equals 13 residues. Germline V CDR1 and CDR2: LGHNT, FRNRAP.

This CDR3 is CASSRLAGVSNEQFF. CDR3 nucleotides: TGTGCCAGCAGCCGCCTAGCGGGAGTCAGTAATGAGCAGTTCTTC. This chain joins TRBV7-3 and TRBJ2-1, with 10 bases that match TRBD2. The CDR3 covers 15 residues. CDR1 is SGHTA, CDR2 FQGTGA, per germline. Trimming cost V 5 bases and J 7 bases; bases outside gene matches: 8.

This clone was observed once. V is TRBV6-2 or TRBV6-3 and J is TRBJ2-3; TRBD2 matches 9 bases. The CDR3 is 12 residues long. The V gene end was trimmed by 6 bases and the J gene end by 9 bases; junction bases not matched to a gene: 4. CDR1 and CDR2 from the germline V gene are MNHEY and SVGEGT. The CDR3 DNA reads as TGTGCCAGCAGCTCTAGCGGGAAAACGCAGTATTTT. The encoded protein is CASSSSGKTQYF.

This sequence joins TRBV13 and TRBJ1-2; D may be TRBD1 (5 bases). Germline loops: CDR1 PRHDT, CDR2 FYEKMQ (reference sequence). This CDR3 comprises 16 residues. The V gene lost 5 bases and the J gene lost 1 base, with 17 bases spanning the gap. The CDR3 nucleotides are TGTGCCAGCAGCCCCGCATCGGACATTTTTAACTATGGCTACACCTTC. It codes for CASSPASDIFNYGYTF.

The rearrangement uses TRBV7-8 and TRBJ2-3; D is perhaps TRBD2 (5 bases). CDR1 and CDR2 (germline): SGHVS, FQNEAQ. V lost 2 bases, J lost 2 bases, and 14 bases lay in between. CDR3 length: 16 residues. This chain's CDR3 is CASSLSETRPTDTQYF. In DNA, the CDR3 is TGTGCCAGCAGCTTAAGTGAAACTAGACCCACAGATACGCAGTATTTT.